This T cell receptor (beta chain) emerged from a study of blood T cells in healthy people across ages. Peripheral blood was drawn, ten milliliters per donor. Germline CDR1 SGDLS, CDR2 YYNGEE. The CDR3 covers 14 residues. V dropped 0 bases and J dropped 0 bases, with 6 bases sitting between them. PCR was performed a second time for about 7 to 11 cycles using a sample-barcoded 5' primer and a J-beta primer mix. MiXCR, applied by TCRdb to the 5' RACE reads, yields one record per CDR3 protein. The repertoire has roughly 800,000 distinct CDR3 sequences, 58% of them found once; the top ten carry 20% to 25%. Study-wide points: Considered underestimates were the diversity estimates obtained from one million T cells. Greater diversity and more naive CD4+ cells were seen in long-lived donors than in aged donors.

This clonotype has only a few counts. The antigen is unknown. V usage is TRBV9 and J usage is TRBJ2-5; TRBD2 might be the D (6 bases). Sequenced sample: blood. The origin of this receptor is a man aged 25 to 40 in good health. The CDR3 nucleotides are TGTGCCAGCAGCGTAGGGGACTACCAAGAGACCCAGTACTTC. This codes for CASSVGDYQETQYF.